A selection of T cell receptor beta chains follows, all from one sample in a study of blood T cell repertoires in COVID-19. Data came from immunoSEQ multiplex PCR; TCRdb stores just in-frame clones and leaves some out. Seen here are about 240,000 clones, around 87% observed once, and the top ten hold approximately 3.5%. Sequenced material: PBMCs or T cells enriched from blood (not recorded which). Receptors were obtained from a woman aged 40 to 50 with acute COVID-19. CDR3s include the opening cysteine and the closing phenylalanine or tryptophan. The order of the fields is V gene, J gene, clone size, D gene, CDR3 protein, CDR3 DNA. D genes are given only for firm matches. Size tells how often a clone was seen (once, few, many) or the class of an expanded clone, and some rows leave it out.

>TRBV5-6|TRBJ2-1|NA|NA
CASSFGPGTQYNEQFF
TGTGCCAGCAGCTTCGGTCCAGGCACCCAGTACAATGAGCAGTTCTTC
>TRBV6-1|TRBJ2-7|NA|TRBD2
CASSGPGTSGTYEQYF
TGTGCCAGCAGTGGCCCCGGGACTAGCGGGACCTACGAGCAGTACTTC
>TRBV27|TRBJ1-1|NA|NA
CASSFMGGGGEAFF
TGTGCCAGCAGTTTCATGGGTGGGGGAGGGGAGGCTTTCTTT
>TRBV2|TRBJ2-2|NA|TRBD1
CASRGLGQGAPGELFF
TGTGCCAGCAGAGGGCTTGGGCAGGGGGCTCCCGGGGAGCTGTTTTTT
>TRBV11-2|TRBJ2-1|NA|TRBD1
CASSPRGPYNEQFF
TGTGCCAGCAGCCCCAGGGGGCCCTACAATGAGCAGTTCTTC
>TRBV4-1|TRBJ1-2|once|TRBD1
CASSYYDRADGYTF
TGCGCCAGCAGCTACTACGACAGGGCGGATGGCTACACCTTC
>TRBV3-1/TRBV3-2|TRBJ2-1|few|TRBD2
CASSQTSGSSNEQFF
TGTGCCAGCAGCCAAACTAGCGGGAGCTCCAATGAGCAGTTCTTC
>TRBV27|TRBJ1-1|NA|TRBD1
CASSHRGGTEAFF
TGTGCCAGCAGTCACAGGGGTGGAACTGAAGCTTTCTTT
>TRBV27|TRBJ2-3|NA|NA
CASSFSSVRPTDTQYF
TGTGCCAGCAGTTTCTCTAGCGTCCGACCCACAGATACGCAGTATTTT
>TRBV6-5|TRBJ1-1|NA|NA
CASSYDNRIPEAFF
TGTGCCAGCAGTTACGACAACAGAATACCTGAAGCTTTCTTT
>TRBV5-5|TRBJ2-3|once|TRBD1
CASSYDRGRTDTQYF
TGTGCCAGCAGCTATGACAGGGGGCGAACAGATACGCAGTATTTT
>TRBV19|TRBJ2-2|NA|NA
CASSIVRASQVGNTGELFF
TGTGCCAGTAGTATAGTGAGGGCCAGTCAAGTGGGGAACACCGGGGAGCTGTTTTTT
>TRBV14|TRBJ2-7|NA|NA
CASSQGADYEQYF
TGTGCCAGCAGCCAAGGGGCTGACTACGAGCAGTACTTC
>TRBV6-1|TRBJ1-6|NA|NA
CASSEVGQGSSPLHF
TGTGCCAGCAGTGAAGTTGGGCAGGGCTCTTCACCCCTCCACTTT
>TRBV4-1|TRBJ2-7|NA|TRBD2
CASSQPGLAAEQYF
TGCGCCAGCAGCCAGCCGGGACTAGCAGCCGAGCAGTACTTC
>TRBV27|TRBJ1-3|once|NA
CASSLSYRNTIYF
TGTGCCAGCAGTTTATCGTACAGAAACACCATATATTTT
>TRBV2|TRBJ2-1|NA|TRBD2
CASRVAGDYNEQFF
TGTGCCAGCAGGGTAGCGGGGGACTACAATGAGCAGTTCTTC
>TRBV7-9|TRBJ1-2|NA|TRBD1
CASSIPQGTFSGYTF
TGTGCCAGCAGCATACCACAGGGGACCTTTTCTGGCTACACCTTC
>TRBV7-9|TRBJ2-5|once|NA
CAWGGLTETQYF
TGTGCCTGGGGAGGACTAACGGAGACCCAGTACTTC
>TRBV28|TRBJ2-1|few|TRBD1
CASSSLRDRVQQRNFF
TGTGCCAGCAGTTCCCTCCGGGACAGGGTTCAGCAACGTAACTTCTTC
>TRBV24-1|TRBJ2-4|once|TRBD1
CATSDPTRTGEDIQYF
TGTGCCACCAGTGACCCAACCCGGACAGGGGAGGACATTCAGTACTTC
>TRBV5-5|TRBJ2-7|NA|TRBD2
CASSQGLAGKGEQYF
TGTGCCAGCAGCCAGGGACTAGCGGGAAAGGGGGAGCAGTACTTC
>TRBV3-1/TRBV3-2|TRBJ2-3|NA|NA
CASSHVYGDTQYF
TGTGCCAGCAGCCATGTATACGGAGATACGCAGTATTTT
>TRBV19|TRBJ1-5|NA|NA
CASRYGQSNQPQHF
TGTGCCAGTAGGTATGGACAGAGCAATCAGCCCCAGCATTTT
>TRBV7-3|TRBJ2-1|NA|NA
CASSLMTNQEQFF
TGTGCCAGCAGCTTAATGACAAACCAAGAGCAGTTCTTC
>TRBV4-1|TRBJ1-2|NA|NA
CASSQETASYGYTF
TGCGCCAGCAGCCAAGAGACAGCTTCTTATGGCTACACCTTC
>TRBV7-2|TRBJ1-2|NA|TRBD1
CASSLGQGRYGYTF
TGTGCCAGCAGCTTAGGACAGGGCCGTTATGGCTACACCTTC
>TRBV30|TRBJ2-7|NA|TRBD2
CACGTSDAYEQYF
TGTGCCTGTGGGACTAGCGATGCCTACGAGCAGTACTTC
>TRBV5-5|TRBJ2-5|NA|NA
CASSITGQGQETQYF
TGTGCCAGCAGCATAACAGGCCAGGGGCAAGAGACCCAGTACTTC